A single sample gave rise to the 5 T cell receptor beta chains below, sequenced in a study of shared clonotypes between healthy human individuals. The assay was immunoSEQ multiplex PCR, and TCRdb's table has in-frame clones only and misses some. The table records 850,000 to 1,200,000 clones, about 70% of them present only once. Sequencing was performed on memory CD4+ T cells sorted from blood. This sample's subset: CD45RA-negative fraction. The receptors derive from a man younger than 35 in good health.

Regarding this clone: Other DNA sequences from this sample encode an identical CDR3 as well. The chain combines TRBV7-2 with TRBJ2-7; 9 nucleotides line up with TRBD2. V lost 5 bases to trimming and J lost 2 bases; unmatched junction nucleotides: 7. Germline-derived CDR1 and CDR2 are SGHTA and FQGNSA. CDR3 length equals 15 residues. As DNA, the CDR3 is TGTGCCAGCAGCCCGGGGGCGGGAGGGACCTACGAGCAGTACTTC. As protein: CASSPGAGGTYEQYF.

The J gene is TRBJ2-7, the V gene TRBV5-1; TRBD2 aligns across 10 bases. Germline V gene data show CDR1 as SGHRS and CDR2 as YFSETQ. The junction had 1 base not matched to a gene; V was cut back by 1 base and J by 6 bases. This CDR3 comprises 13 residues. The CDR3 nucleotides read TGCGCCAGCAGCTTGAAGCGGGAGGGCGAGCAGTACTTC. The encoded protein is CASSLKREGEQYF.

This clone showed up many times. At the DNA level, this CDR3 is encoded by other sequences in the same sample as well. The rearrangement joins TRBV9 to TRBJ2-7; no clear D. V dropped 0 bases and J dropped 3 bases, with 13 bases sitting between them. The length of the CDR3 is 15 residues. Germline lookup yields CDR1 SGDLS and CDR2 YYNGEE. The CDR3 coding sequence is TGTGCCAGCAGCGTAGATGTCGAAGCGTACTACGAGCAGTACTTC. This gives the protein CASSVDVEAYYEQYF.

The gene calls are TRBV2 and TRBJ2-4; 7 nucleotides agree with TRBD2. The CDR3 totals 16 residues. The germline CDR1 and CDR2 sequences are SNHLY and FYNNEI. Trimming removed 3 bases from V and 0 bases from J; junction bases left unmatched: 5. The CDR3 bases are TGTGCCAGCAGTGAGGATAGCGGGTTAGCCAAAAACATTCAGTACTTC. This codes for CASSEDSGLAKNIQYF.

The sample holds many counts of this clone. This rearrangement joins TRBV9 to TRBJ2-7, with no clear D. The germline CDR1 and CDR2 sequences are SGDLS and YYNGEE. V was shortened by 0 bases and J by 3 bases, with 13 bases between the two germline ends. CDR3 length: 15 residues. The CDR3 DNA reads TGTGCCAGCAGCGTAGCTCTGGCGGAGTTCTACGAGCAGTACTTC. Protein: CASSVALAEFYEQYF.